The 7 T cell receptor beta chains reported below all come from one sample, sequenced in a study of response to subunit inactivated influenza vaccine. TCRdb re-called the RT-PCR reads with MiXCR, one entry per CDR3 protein. In the table there are approximately 310,000 distinct CDR3 sequences, roughly a fifth of which are singletons. The starting material was PBMCs from blood, obtained about 20 months after vaccination. These receptors originate from a man aged 45 to 75 who received an inactivated influenza vaccine.

J is TRBJ2-5 and V is TRBV7-3; no firm D call. Germline V gene data show CDR1 as SGHTA and CDR2 as FQGTGA. The germline V and J ends were trimmed by 6 bases and 2 bases, with 13 bases remaining between them. CDR3 length: 14 amino acids. The CDR3 spells CASSLGHQQETQYF. CDR3 nucleotide sequence: TGTGCCAGCAGTCTCGGGCACCAACAAGAGACCCAGTACTTC.

This rearrangement joins TRBV20-1 to TRBJ1-5; D gene ambiguous. V was shortened by 2 bases and J by 4 bases, with 18 bases between the two germline ends. Germline V lookup: CDR1 DFQATT, CDR2 SNEGSKA (reference sequence). CDR3 length: 16 residues. The DNA of the CDR3 is TGCAGTGCTAGACCTGCCGATAAGGACCCAAATCAGCCCCAGCATTTT. It yields the protein CSARPADKDPNQPQHF.

The chain uses TRBV4-2 and TRBJ1-2; TRBD1 is a possible D gene (5 bases). V was shortened by 0 bases and J by 2 bases, with 10 bases between the two germline ends. The germline V gene encodes CDR1 LGHNA and CDR2 YNFKEQ. This CDR3 comprises 15 residues. CDR3 sequence: CASSQDRDGNYGYTF. Written as DNA, the CDR3 is TGTGCCAGCAGCCAAGATCGGGACGGAAACTATGGCTACACCTTC.

CDR3 DNA: TGTGCCAGCAGTCCACACCCCAGGGGAACTAATGAAAAACTGTTTTTT. It is translated as CASSPHPRGTNEKLFF. The chain links TRBV28 to TRBJ1-4, with D perhaps TRBD1 (6 bases). Trimming removed 5 bases at V and 1 base at J, with 14 bases between. The germline V gene has CDR1 MDHEN and CDR2 SYDVKM. The CDR3 covers 16 residues.

The chain is built from TRBV18 and TRBJ2-3; 13 bases match TRBD2. This CDR3 is built from 18 residues. With 3 bases clipped from V and 1 base from J, the junction kept 7 bases outside the gene matches. Germline-derived CDR1 and CDR2 are KGHSH and LQKENI. CDR3 bases: TGTGCCAGCTCACCGCGGACTAGCGGGAGTGTTGGCACAGATACGCAGTATTTT. Protein sequence: CASSPRTSGSVGTDTQYF.

This clonotype was picked up a small number of times. The chain has TRBV7-9 and TRBJ2-1; D not resolved. Trimming removed 2 bases from V and 7 bases from J, with 15 bases in between. Germline loops: CDR1 SEHNR, CDR2 FQNEAQ (reference sequence). The CDR3 length is 15 residues. This CDR3 reads CASSLFRPDKNEQFF. CDR3 in DNA: TGTGCCAGCAGCTTATTCAGGCCTGATAAGAATGAGCAGTTCTTC.

At least ten counts were recorded for this clonotype. The chain carries TRBV29-1 and TRBJ2-7, with TRBD1 matching over 8 bases. Germline values: CDR1 SQVTM, CDR2 ANQGSEA. V trimming: 4 bases; J trimming: 0 bases; junction bases outside the gene matches: 2. This CDR3 spans 13 amino acids. CDR3 nucleotides: TGCAGCGTTGGACAGGGGCGCTCCTACGAGCAGTACTTC. Translated, it gives CSVGQGRSYEQYF.